This entry describes one TCR beta chain. This entry is derived from a study of blood T cell repertoires in COVID-19. The overall study: Italy, Spain and the United States were the sources of the convalescent and acute COVID-19 samples.

V was shortened by 5 bases and J by 5 bases, with 10 bases between the two germline ends. The CDR3 consists of 14 residues. Germline V CDR1 and CDR2: LNHDA, SQIVND (reference sequence). Authors' methods: Estimated nucleated cell counts came from reference gene primer amplification. This table comes from immunoSEQ multiplex PCR, and its TCRdb copy is limited to in-frame clones, with some not included. That table supplies the V and J calls and clone size; D and trimming were determined from the DNA. Of fewer than 250,000 clones listed, 84% are singletons. The clonotype was recovered from a man aged 50-60 years with acute or convalescent COVID-19. The sequenced sample consisted of peripheral blood. The chain joins TRBV19 to TRBJ1-6; D uncertain. As DNA, the CDR3 is TGTGCCAGTAGTCCCCTCGCGGATAATTCACCCCTCCACTTT. It codes for CASSPLADNSPLHF.